Listed below are T cell receptor beta chains from one sample, sequenced in a study of T cell repertoires in cytomegalovirus infection. TCRdb re-called the reads through MiXCR, storing one row per CDR3 protein. This sample has around 300,000 distinct CDR3 sequences, with about 25% found just once. The specimen was PBMCs. The receptors were sampled from a human donor in good health (CMV status not recorded). Some clones in this sample may be carry-over from other donors' samples. The conserved cysteine and the conserved F or W are not part of the CDR3 here.

TRBV7-2	TRBJ2-7	ASSSWTESSYEQY
TRBV6-2/TRBV6-3	TRBJ2-7	ASSNLAGVQYEQY
TRBV10-3	TRBJ1-3	AIRSTGVGNTIY
TRBV24-1	TRBJ2-1	ATSDPGTANYNEQF
TRBV12-3/TRBV12-4	TRBJ1-1	ASRFDAGQSTEAF
TRBV20-1	TRBJ2-3	SQTSVSGDTQY
TRBV4-1	TRBJ1-4	ASSQDRQAQEKLF
TRBV27	TRBJ2-7	ASSLYNGRVEQY
TRBV7-2	TRBJ1-2	ASSTRPLTGLVGYT
TRBV12-3/TRBV12-4	TRBJ2-2	ASSFIAGGPGELF
TRBV29-1	TRBJ2-7	SVERGPGRDTGQY
TRBV6-2/TRBV6-3	TRBJ2-2	ASSYQETGELF
TRBV2	TRBJ1-1	ASSLTLAEAF
TRBV12-3/TRBV12-4	TRBJ2-4	ASSPTGTAFQY
TRBV12-3/TRBV12-4	TRBJ2-2	ASSQIGGGRSNTGELF
TRBV4-2	TRBJ2-5	ASSQVLGQKETQY
TRBV5-4	TRBJ2-1	ASSSRDRGYNEQF
TRBV29-1	TRBJ2-1	SVGGGTYNEQF
TRBV29-1	TRBJ1-1	SVIRAVRGTEAF
TRBV27	TRBJ2-1	ASSLLSARSGEQF
TRBV20-1	TRBJ2-1	SAAAGRDRNEQF
TRBV7-2	TRBJ2-1	ASSFPGIEYF
TRBV5-1	TRBJ2-3	ASSLGLQGADTQY
TRBV18	TRBJ1-5	ASSPTSNQPQH
TRBV7-9	TRBJ1-1	ASSLESGQNTEAF
TRBV5-1	TRBJ1-3	ASSRQGSGNTIY
TRBV28	TRBJ2-7	ASSQPGYEQY
TRBV5-3	TRBJ2-1	ASSLLAGGPNSYNEQF
TRBV7-2	TRBJ2-7	ASSFTASGSYEQY
TRBV28	TRBJ2-1	ASSLTGFGEQF
TRBV7-2	TRBJ2-5	ASSYASQGAGTQY